Detailed here is one T cell receptor beta chain. The antigen is unknown. This CDR3 has 16 amino acids. The germline gives CDR1 SGHAT, CDR2 FQNNGV. V lost 4 bases and J lost 4; bases outside the gene matches: 13. This record comes from a study of cytomegalovirus exposure and HLA in healthy donors. The PCR was carried out with 60 Vbeta primers and 13 Jbeta primers. Clones were sequenced by immunoSEQ multiplex PCR, and TCRdb holds only the in-frame ones, with some missing. The sample holds 80,000 to 100,000 clones, over 80% seen once. Study-wide findings and caveats: The study flagged roughly 150 TCR beta chains as cytomegalovirus-associated. A later analysis, which compared TCR beta chains of equal frequency, found the HLA-associated ones more clonally expanded.

The TCR sequence derives from a female donor in good health and CMV-seropositive. The material sequenced was PBMCs. The gene calls are TRBV11-2 and TRBJ2-7, with 7 bases matching TRBD1. Here the CDR3 reads CASSWENSGTVYEQYF. In DNA, the CDR3 is TGTGCCAGCAGCTGGGAAAACTCCGGGACAGTTTACGAGCAGTACTTC.